A single sample is the source of the 17 T cell receptor beta chains below, sequenced in a study of shared clonotypes between healthy human individuals. Data came from immunoSEQ multiplex PCR; TCRdb stores just in-frame clones and leaves some out. Altogether about 1.9 million clones are present, around 93% being singletons, with the ten largest covering 1.5% to 2%. CD8 cells classed as naive were CD45RO-negative and positively selected for CCR7, excluding terminally differentiated effector memory CD45RA+ cells. Sequencing was done on a sample of naive CD8+ T cells from PBMCs. These receptors all come from a man between 18 and 29 years old in good health. Some clones in this sample may be carry-over from other donors' samples.

Points on this clone: Other DNA sequences in this sample translate to the same CDR3. This sequence joins TRBV28 and TRBJ2-1; unclear D gene. The length of the CDR3 is 12 residues. V gave up 5 bases and J gave up 3 bases, with 5 bases separating them. CDR1 is MDHEN, CDR2 SYDVKM, per germline. The DNA for the CDR3 is TGTGCCAGCAGTCCGGACTACAATGAGCAGTTCTTC. Translation: CASSPDYNEQFF.

This chain uses TRBV4-3 with TRBJ1-2; D may be TRBD1 (5 bases). Germline lookup yields CDR1 LGHNA and CDR2 YSLEER. Trimming left V 0 bases short and J 1 base short, with 12 bases between. CDR3 length: 16 residues. CDR3 bases: TGCGCCAGCAGCCAAGAGGGCAGGGTTCGTAACTATGGCTACACCTTC. Amino acid sequence: CASSQEGRVRNYGYTF.

J is TRBJ1-2 and V is TRBV27; TRBD1 might be the D (6 bases). Trimming stripped 5 bases from V and 3 bases from J, with 13 bases between. The CDR3 is 14 residues long. CDR1 and CDR2 from the germline V gene are MNHEY and SMNVEV (reference sequence). The CDR3 spells CASSPAGADYGYTF. Here the CDR3 DNA reads TGTGCCAGCAGTCCCGCGGGGGCGGACTATGGCTACACCTTC.

The chain is built from TRBV7-9 and TRBJ2-5; tentative D call: TRBD1 (5 bases). V gave up 5 bases and J gave up 1 base, with 8 bases separating them. The CDR3 is 13 residues long. Germline assignment: CDR1 SEHNR and CDR2 FQNEAQ (reference sequence). CDR3 amino acids: CASSDDSQETQYF. CDR3 nucleotides: TGTGCCAGCAGCGACGACAGCCAAGAGACCCAGTACTTC.

Worth noting for this clone: The same CDR3 arises from other DNA sequences in this sample as well. The chain employs TRBV19 and TRBJ2-7, with D unclear. The CDR3 runs to 12 residues. The V gene's germline CDR1 is LNHDA and CDR2 SQIVND (reference sequence). V was pared by 1 base and J by 5 bases, with 6 bases between. The CDR3 spells CASSIGQDEQYF. The CDR3 nucleotides read TGTGCCAGTAGTATAGGCCAGGACGAGCAGTACTTC.

This clone was detected only once. The V call is TRBV28, the J call TRBJ2-6; tentative D call: TRBD1 (5 bases). The CDR3 is made up of 15 amino acids. With 9 bases removed from V and 10 bases from J, the gap between germline ends came to 22 bases. Germline lookup yields CDR1 MDHEN and CDR2 SYDVKM. The DNA of the CDR3 is TGTGCCAGGGGATTAGGACATCGGTATCCGAACGTCCTGACTTTC. Translating gives CARGLGHRYPNVLTF.

The gene calls are TRBV28 and TRBJ1-3, with D perhaps TRBD1 (6 bases). Looked up from germline, CDR1 is MDHEN and CDR2 is SYDVKM. This CDR3 comprises 15 residues. V was clipped by 1 base and J by 2 bases, with 9 bases between them. The CDR3 reads CASSLYKGAGNTIYF. CDR3 in DNA: TGTGCCAGCAGTTTATACAAGGGGGCTGGAAACACCATATATTTT.

The V gene is TRBV6-5, the J gene TRBJ1-1, with a tentative D call TRBD1 (6 bases). The CDR3 covers 14 residues. V lost 7 bases to trimming and J lost 2 bases, with 14 bases between them. The germline V gene has CDR1 MNHEY and CDR2 SVGAGI. The CDR3 nucleotides are TGTGCCAGCACGCCCAGGGGCAGCAACACTGAAGCTTTCTTT. Its protein product is CASTPRGSNTEAFF.

This chain links TRBV28 with TRBJ2-1; 9 bases match TRBD2. Germline CDR1 reads MDHEN; CDR2 reads SYDVKM. The CDR3 runs 16 residues. The ends lost 4 bases at V and 4 bases at J; junction bases unmatched: 8. CDR3 amino acids: CASSWIAGAGYNEQFF. In DNA form, the CDR3 reads TGTGCCAGCAGTTGGATAGCGGGAGCGGGATACAATGAGCAGTTCTTC.

This clone was recorded only once. The chain joins TRBV7-2 to TRBJ1-1; D is ambiguous. The germline CDR1 and CDR2 sequences are SGHTA and FQGNSA. The CDR3 loop spans 14 amino acids. V was cut by 2 bases and J by 4 bases, with 11 bases left in between. The CDR3, as DNA: TGTGCCAGCAGCTTATCAATTGGAGGCACTGAAGCTTTCTTT. Translating it yields CASSLSIGGTEAFF.

J is TRBJ2-7 and V is TRBV14; no clear D gene. The ends were cut back, 6 bases at V and 2 bases at J, with 11 bases in the middle. The CDR3 length is 13 residues. The germline gives CDR1 SGHDN, CDR2 FVKESK. The CDR3 loop reads CASSPSSTYEQYF. The DNA of the CDR3 is TGTGCCAGCAGTCCAAGTTCGACCTACGAGCAGTACTTC.

This chain uses TRBV11-3 with TRBJ2-1; possibly TRBD1 or TRBD2 for D (6 bases each). The length of the CDR3 is 14 residues. V lost 5 bases, J lost 8 bases, and 16 bases lay in between. In germline, CDR1 is SGHNT, CDR2 YENEEA. In DNA, the CDR3 is TGTGCCAGCAGCCCACTAAGGGGGGCCCATGAGCAGTTCTTC. Protein sequence: CASSPLRGAHEQFF.

The V and J genes are TRBV9 and TRBJ2-2; 11 positions match TRBD2. CDR1 and CDR2 (germline): SGDLS, YYNGEE. V shed 2 bases and J 6 bases; nucleotides not matched to a gene: 9. The CDR3 extends over 17 amino acids. The CDR3 reads CASSVVVAGGPAGELFF. CDR3 in DNA: TGTGCCAGCAGCGTTGTAGTAGCGGGAGGGCCAGCCGGGGAGCTGTTTTTT. The entire variable domain, with the rest obtained from reference TRBV9 and TRBJ2-2, is as follows: DSGVTQTPKHLITATGQRVTLRCSPRSGDLSVYWYQQSLDQGLQFLIQYYNGEERAKGNILERFSAQQFPDLHSELNLSSLELGDSALYFCASSVVVAGGPAGELFFGEGSRLTVL.

V is TRBV4-1 and J is TRBJ2-2; 8 bases fit TRBD1. The V and J ends lost 3 bases and 6 bases, in that order; junction bases with no gene match: 15. This CDR3 spans 18 amino acids. Germline CDR1 and CDR2: MGHRA and YSYEKL. The CDR3 nucleotides are TGCGCCAGCAGCCAGCCGCGGACAGGGCTACGAGGAGCCGGGGAGCTGTTTTTT. Translated, it gives CASSQPRTGLRGAGELFF.

The rearrangement links TRBV5-1 to TRBJ2-3; 11 bases are shared with TRBD2. This CDR3 has 18 residues. CDR1 is SGHRS, CDR2 YFSETQ, per germline. V shed 1 base, J shed 1 base, and the junction held 8 bases outside the gene matches. For the CDR3, the DNA is TGCGCCAGCAGCTTGTCTAGCGGGAGGCGTCCAGGCACAGATACGCAGTATTTT. Its protein product is CASSLSSGRRPGTDTQYF.

The rearrangement links TRBV28 to TRBJ2-1; TRBD2 agrees at 12 bases. Trimming cost V 6 bases and J 0 bases; bases outside gene matches: 3. The CDR3 consists of 16 residues. The germline V gene encodes CDR1 MDHEN and CDR2 SYDVKM. CDR3 protein: CASRPTSGSSYNEQFF. CDR3 in DNA: TGTGCCAGCAGGCCGACTAGCGGGAGCTCCTACAATGAGCAGTTCTTC.

The chain joins TRBV4-2 to TRBJ1-4; D perhaps matches TRBD1 (6 bases). V lost 0 bases and J 10 bases, leaving 6 bases between the germline ends. In germline, CDR1 is LGHNA, CDR2 YNFKEQ. This CDR3 comprises 12 residues. CDR3 DNA sequence: TGTGCCAGCAGCCAAGACAGGGGAAAACTGTTTTTT. This sequence encodes CASSQDRGKLFF.